These 3 T cell receptor beta chains originate from one sample sequenced in a study of cytomegalovirus exposure and HLA in healthy donors. PCR amplification relied on 60 Vbeta primers (plus 13 Jbeta primers). Assay used: immunoSEQ multiplex PCR; TCRdb lists only in-frame clones, some missing. The sample lists around 130,000 clones, about 76% occurring once. The material sequenced was PBMCs. The receptors originated from a man aged 40-50 years in good health and CMV-seropositive.

This sequence joins TRBV28 and TRBJ1-4; D remains unclear. Trimming pared 3 bases from V and 6 bases from J, leaving 8 bases between. The germline V gene has CDR1 MDHEN and CDR2 SYDVKM. This CDR3 has 13 residues. The DNA for the CDR3 is TGTGCCAGCAGTTTCGCGGGTGATGAAAAACTGTTTTTT. This codes for CASSFAGDEKLFF.

The table lists this clone with a count of one. CDR3 coding DNA: TGTGCCATCAGCGGGACTAGCGGGGGCCTTGGGCATGAGCAGTTCTTC. Translation gives CAISGTSGGLGHEQFF. The gene calls are TRBV10-3 and TRBJ2-1, with 14 bases aligning to TRBD2. The V segment lost 6 bases and the J segment 8 bases; nucleotides outside the gene matches: 9. The germline V gene encodes CDR1 ENHRY and CDR2 SYGVKD. There are 16 residues in the CDR3.

This clone appeared once. The rearrangement uses TRBV9 and TRBJ2-3; 12 bases are a match to TRBD2. Trimming removed 3 bases from V and 2 bases from J; junction bases left unmatched: 13. The CDR3 consists of 19 residues. Germline loops: CDR1 SGDLS, CDR2 YYNGEE. The CDR3 here is CASSGRLAGAEGPTDTQYF. CDR3 coding DNA: TGTGCCAGCAGCGGAAGACTAGCGGGAGCCGAAGGCCCCACAGATACGCAGTATTTT.